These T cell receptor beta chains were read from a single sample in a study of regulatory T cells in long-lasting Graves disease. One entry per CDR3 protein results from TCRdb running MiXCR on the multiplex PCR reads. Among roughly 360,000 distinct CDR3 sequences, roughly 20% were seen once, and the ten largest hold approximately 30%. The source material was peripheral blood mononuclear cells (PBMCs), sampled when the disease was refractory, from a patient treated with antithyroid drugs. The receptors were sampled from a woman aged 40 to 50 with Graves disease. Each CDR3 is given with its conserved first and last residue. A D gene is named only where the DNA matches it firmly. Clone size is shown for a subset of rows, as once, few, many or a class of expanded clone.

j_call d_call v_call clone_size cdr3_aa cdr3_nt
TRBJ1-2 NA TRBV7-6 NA CASSDPRQTRYGYTF TGTGCCAGCAGCGACCCAAGACAGACGCGCTATGGCTACACCTTC
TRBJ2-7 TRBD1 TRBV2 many CASSDWTGDLKQYF TGTGCCAGCAGTGACTGGACAGGTGACCTAAAGCAGTACTTC
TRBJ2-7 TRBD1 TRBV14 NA CASSQAGGYYEQYF TGTGCCAGCAGCCAAGCAGGGGGATACTACGAGCAGTACTTC
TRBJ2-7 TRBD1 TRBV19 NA CASSIVFGTDIVYEQYF TGTGCCAGTAGTATAGTCTTTGGGACAGATATTGTCTACGAGCAGTACTTC
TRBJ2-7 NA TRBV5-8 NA CASSLVGIPYEQYF TGTGCCAGCAGCTTGGTAGGGATCCCCTACGAGCAGTACTTC
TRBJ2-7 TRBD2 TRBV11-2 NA CASSLRTSAYEQYF TGTGCCAGCAGCTTAAGGACTAGCGCCTACGAGCAGTACTTC
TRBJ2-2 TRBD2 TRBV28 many CASGASGRVNTGELFF TGTGCCAGCGGAGCTAGCGGGAGGGTGAACACCGGGGAGCTGTTTTTT
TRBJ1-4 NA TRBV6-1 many CASSESVAVREKLFF TGTGCCAGCAGTGAGAGTGTGGCTGTGAGGGAAAAACTGTTTTTT
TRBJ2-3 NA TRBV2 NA CASSLAEFIATQYF TGTGCCAGCAGCTTAGCAGAGTTTATAGCTACGCAGTATTTT
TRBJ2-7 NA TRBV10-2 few CASSPDQNHEQYF TGCGCCAGCAGTCCCGACCAGAACCACGAGCAGTACTTC
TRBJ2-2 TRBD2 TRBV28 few CASSLCASGPTGELFF TGTGCCAGCAGTTTATGCGCTAGCGGACCCACCGGGGAGCTGTTTTTT
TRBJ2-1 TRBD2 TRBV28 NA CASSSPREVPSYNEQFF TGTGCCAGCAGTTCCCCCCGGGAGGTCCCCTCCTACAATGAGCAGTTCTTC
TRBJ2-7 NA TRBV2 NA CASKGAGSYEQYF TGTGCCAGCAAAGGAGCGGGTTCATACGAGCAGTACTTC
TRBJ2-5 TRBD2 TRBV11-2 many CASSLTLTSGKETQYF TGTGCCAGCAGTCTCACCCTGACTAGCGGAAAAGAGACCCAGTACTTC
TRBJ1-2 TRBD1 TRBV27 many CASSRSGTGTSRYTF TGTGCCAGCAGTCGGTCCGGGACAGGGACTAGTCGCTACACCTTC
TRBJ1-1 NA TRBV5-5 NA CASSLAHLTEAFF TGTGCCAGCAGCTTGGCACACCTCACTGAAGCTTTCTTT
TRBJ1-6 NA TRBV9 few CASSAQQGRGPLHF TGTGCCAGCAGCGCCCAACAGGGTCGTGGACCCCTCCACTTT
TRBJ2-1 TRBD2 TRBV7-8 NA CASGDGLAGHNEQFF TGTGCCTCCGGTGACGGCCTAGCGGGGCACAATGAGCAGTTCTTC
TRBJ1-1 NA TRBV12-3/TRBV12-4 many CASSLAPGPIRGTEAFF TGTGCCAGCAGTTTAGCGCCGGGACCCATACGGGGCACTGAAGCTTTCTTT
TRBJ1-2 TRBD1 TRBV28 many CASSFLGQDNYGYTF TGTGCCAGCAGTTTCTTGGGACAGGATAACTATGGCTACACCTTC
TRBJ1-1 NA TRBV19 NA CASSNTNTEAFF TGTGCCAGTAGTAACACCAACACTGAAGCTTTCTTT
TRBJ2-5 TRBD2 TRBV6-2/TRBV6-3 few CASSYYGGTGTSGRETQYF TGTGCCAGCAGTTACTACGGAGGGACCGGGACTAGCGGGAGAGAGACCCAGTACTTC
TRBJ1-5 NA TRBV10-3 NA CAISESGSRTGNQPQHF TGTGCCATCAGTGAGTCAGGGAGTCGTACTGGCAATCAGCCCCAGCATTTT
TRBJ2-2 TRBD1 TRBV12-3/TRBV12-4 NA CASSFTGAPRGELFF TGTGCCAGCAGTTTTACAGGGGCGCCGAGAGGGGAGCTGTTTTTT
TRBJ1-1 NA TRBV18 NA CASSPGLKNTEAFF TGTGCCAGCTCACCCGGACTCAAGAACACTGAAGCTTTCTTT
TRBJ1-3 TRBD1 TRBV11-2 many CASSLGTGQSGNTIYF TGTGCCAGCAGCCTCGGGACAGGACAATCTGGAAACACCATATATTTT
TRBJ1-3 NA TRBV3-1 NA CASSLILYGDTIYF TGTGCCAGCAGCCTGATTTTGTATGGTGACACCATATATTTT
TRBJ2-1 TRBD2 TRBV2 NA CASKRASGGDNEQFF TGTGCCAGCAAGCGGGCTAGCGGGGGGGACAATGAGCAGTTCTTC
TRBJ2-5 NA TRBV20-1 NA CSAGKVRETQYF TGCAGTGCAGGGAAGGTTCGAGAGACCCAGTACTTC
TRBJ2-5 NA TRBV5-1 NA CASSITGTETQYF TGCGCCAGCAGCATAACAGGGACGGAGACCCAGTACTTC
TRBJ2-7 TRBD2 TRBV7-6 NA CASSAGGGDYEQYF TGTGCCAGCAGCGCGGGGGGGGGCGACTACGAGCAGTACTTC
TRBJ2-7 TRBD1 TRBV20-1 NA CSAKQGAEDYEQCF TGCAGTGCCAAGCAGGGGGCTGAGGACTACGAGCAGTGCTTC
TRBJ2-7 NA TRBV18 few CASSPGGGGYEQYF TGTGCCAGCTCACCGGGGGGTGGCGGCTACGAGCAGTACTTC
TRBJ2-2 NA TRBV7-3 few CASSPPEGAPPSNTGELFF TGTGCCAGCAGCCCCCCGGAGGGGGCCCCTCCCTCGAACACCGGGGAGCTGTTTTTT
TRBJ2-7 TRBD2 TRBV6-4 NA CASSDPAGSWYF TGTGCCAGCAGTGACCCAGCGGGATCTTGGTACTTC
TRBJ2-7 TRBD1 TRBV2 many CASSISRGHHEQYF TGTGCCAGCAGTATCTCCAGGGGGCATCACGAGCAGTACTTC
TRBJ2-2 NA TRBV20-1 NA CSARGGRRAVGELFF TGCAGTGCTAGAGGAGGTCGTAGGGCGGTCGGGGAGCTGTTTTTT